The 17 T cell receptor beta chains listed next were all sequenced from one sample in a study of T cells in Graves' hyperthyroidism and ophthalmopathy. Amplification of TCR beta CDR3 regions used RNA as the template. A set of HTBI primers served as the primers for a first-round RT-PCR of the TCR CDR3. Each CDR3 protein is one row after TCRdb ran MiXCR on the multiplex PCR reads. Of under 350,000 distinct CDR3 sequences in the sample, about 20% were seen once. The sequencing input was blood. The receptors shown here come from a woman aged 45-59 years with Graves' hyperthyroidism.

The J gene is TRBJ2-1, the V gene TRBV20-1; D is possibly TRBD2 (5 bases). The V gene lost 0 bases and the J gene lost 8 bases, with 14 bases spanning the gap. The CDR3 length is 14 residues. CDR1 and CDR2 from the germline V gene are DFQATT and SNEGSKA (reference sequence). CDR3 protein: CSARDYRSADEQFF. The CDR3, as DNA: TGCAGTGCTAGAGACTACCGCTCAGCGGATGAGCAGTTCTTC.

The table lists this clonotype with many counts. V and J are TRBV7-3 and TRBJ2-5; D remains ambiguous. The germline CDR1 and CDR2 sequences are SGHTA and FQGTGA. The CDR3 consists of 13 residues. V was clipped by 4 bases and J by 4 bases, with 10 bases between them. CDR3: CASSSGYGETQYF. The CDR3 DNA follows: TGTGCCAGCAGCTCTGGATATGGAGAGACCCAGTACTTC. The whole variable domain, filled in from reference TRBV7-3 and TRBJ2-5, reads GAGVSQTPSNKVTEKGKYVELRCDPISGHTALYWYRQSLGQGPEFLIYFQGTGAADDSGLPNDRFFAVRPEGSVSTLKIQRTERGDSAVYLCASSSGYGETQYFGPGTRLLVL.

This clonotype has more than one count but fewer than ten. This could be a read error, since a much larger clone is one nucleotide away. V and J are TRBV30 and TRBJ2-2; D remains ambiguous. Looked up from germline, CDR1 is GTSNPN and CDR2 is SVGIG (reference sequence). The CDR3 covers 12 residues. CDR3 sequence (DNA): TGTGCCCGGAGTCACGGTGACGGGGAGCTGTTTTTT. Its translation is CARSHGDGELFF.

This clonotype turned up a few times. The chain has TRBV29-1 and TRBJ2-7, with D possibly being TRBD1 (6 bases). Germline V lookup: CDR1 SQVTM, CDR2 ANQGSEA. The V end lost 6 bases, the J end lost 8 bases, and 14 bases lay between the germline ends. CDR3 length: 11 residues. The CDR3 loop reads CSVDQDRQQYF. The CDR3, as DNA: TGCAGCGTCGACCAGGACAGACAGCAGTACTTC.

The chain carries TRBV6-1 and TRBJ1-2; the match to TRBD1 covers 9 bases. The CDR3 consists of 15 residues. The germline V gene encodes CDR1 MNHNS and CDR2 SASEGT. The V gene end was trimmed by 6 bases and the J gene end by 3 bases; junction bases not matched to a gene: 8. Written as DNA, the CDR3 is TGTGCCAGCAGGTCTACAGGGGGCGCCCACTATGGCTACACCTTC. Protein product: CASRSTGGAHYGYTF.

This clonotype has a count of ten or more. The V and J genes are TRBV20-1 and TRBJ1-4; possibly TRBD1 for D (5 bases). Germline lookup yields CDR1 DFQATT and CDR2 SNEGSKA (reference sequence). Trimming pared 2 bases from V and 8 bases from J, leaving 15 bases between. This CDR3 is built from 14 residues. The CDR3 sequence is CSARRDPGGEKLFF. As DNA, the CDR3 is TGCAGTGCTAGAAGGGACCCCGGAGGCGAAAAACTGTTTTTT.

A few counts support this clonotype. This chain connects TRBV20-1 to TRBJ2-1, with TRBD2 matching 7 bases. This CDR3 has 14 residues. The trim removed 0 bases at V and 4 bases at J, leaving 3 bases unmatched. CDR1 is DFQATT and CDR2 is SNEGSKA in the germline V gene (reference sequence). The CDR3 DNA sequence: TGCAGTGCTAGAGATGCGGGGGTTTACAATGAGCAGTTCTTC. Its translation is CSARDAGVYNEQFF.

The J gene is TRBJ1-2, the V gene TRBV19; 7 bases map to TRBD1. The CDR3 consists of 14 residues. V trimming: 4 bases; J trimming: 5 bases; junction bases outside the gene matches: 7. Germline V CDR1 and CDR2: LNHDA, SQIVND (reference sequence). The DNA for the CDR3 is TGTGCCAGTAGTACCAGGACAGGCGCTTATGGCTACACCTTC. It encodes CASSTRTGAYGYTF.

This clonotype was found a few times. The chain has TRBV12-3 or TRBV12-4 and TRBJ2-3, with D possibly being TRBD1 (5 bases). The CDR3 is made up of 14 amino acids. The ends were cut back, 5 bases at V and 2 bases at J, with 11 bases in the middle. In DNA, the CDR3 is TGTGCCAGCAGTCCCAGGGTGAACACAGATACGCAGTATTTT. Its protein product is CASSPRVNTDTQYF.

This clonotype was seen a handful of times. The chain has TRBV29-1 and TRBJ2-1; 11 positions match TRBD2. The V segment lost 6 bases and the J segment 7 bases; nucleotides outside the gene matches: 11. CDR3 size: 15 residues. The germline V gene encodes CDR1 SQVTM and CDR2 ANQGSEA. For the CDR3, the DNA is TGCAGCGTACGCCCACTAGCGGGGGCGGCAAATGAGCAGTTCTTC. It codes for CSVRPLAGAANEQFF.

This clonotype has a handful of counts. The J gene is TRBJ2-5, the V gene TRBV6-1; tentatively, D is TRBD2 (7 bases). Germline CDR1 MNHNS, CDR2 SASEGT. The CDR3 is made up of 16 amino acids. The V and J ends lost 8 bases and 5 bases respectively, with 24 bases between them. In DNA form, the CDR3 reads TGTGCCAGCGGAGCGGGTAGTGCGGGGGCTGGGGAGACCCAGTACTTC. It is translated as CASGAGSAGAGETQYF.

This chain links TRBV14 with TRBJ2-5, with TRBD2 identical over 12 bases. The CDR3 totals 16 residues. The trim removed 4 bases at V and 2 bases at J, leaving 5 bases unmatched. The germline gives CDR1 SGHDN, CDR2 FVKESK. The CDR3 coding sequence is TGTGCCAGCAGCCCACTAGCGGGGGGCGAACAAGAGACCCAGTACTTC. This encodes CASSPLAGGEQETQYF.

In regard to this clonotype: At one end the junction does not follow the germline gene, possibly because of a read error. CDR3 DNA sequence: TGTGCCGGCAGTCATGTGGACCGAACCGGGGAGCTGTTTTTT. It encodes CAGSHVDRTGELFF. The chain carries TRBV5-8 and TRBJ2-2; D unclear. This CDR3 is 14 amino acids long. CDR1 is SGHTS, CDR2 YDEGEE, per germline.

This clonotype was picked up many times. The chain carries TRBV20-1 and TRBJ1-1; TRBD1 aligns across 7 bases. The CDR3 length is 14 residues. The V gene's germline CDR1 is DFQATT and CDR2 SNEGSKA (reference sequence). V lost 2 bases and J lost 4; bases outside the gene matches: 7. CDR3 in DNA: TGCAGTGCTAGAAGGACCCCAGGGGGCACTGAAGCTTTCTTT. This gives the protein CSARRTPGGTEAFF.

This clonotype has a count of ten or more. The chain has TRBV28 and TRBJ1-1; D unclear. V was pared by 1 base and J by 4 bases, with 10 bases between. CDR1 and CDR2 (germline): MDHEN, SYDVKM. There are 14 residues in the CDR3. The CDR3 DNA is TGTGCCAGCAGTTTATATCGGGGAGCCACTGAAGCTTTCTTT. Its protein product is CASSLYRGATEAFF.

This clonotype was seen only a few times. The J gene is TRBJ2-7, the V gene TRBV6-1, with TRBD1 matching over 7 bases. The germline V gene encodes CDR1 MNHNS and CDR2 SASEGT. CDR3 length: 13 residues. V trimming: 6 bases; J trimming: 2 bases; junction bases outside the gene matches: 4. In DNA, the CDR3 is TGTGCCAGCAGCATTGACAGGGCCTACGAGCAGTACGTC. It translates to CASSIDRAYEQYV.

This clonotype appeared many times. The V call is TRBV3-1, the J call TRBJ2-1, with TRBD2 matching 14 bases. CDR3 length: 16 amino acids. J was trimmed by 7 bases and V by 0 bases; bases with no gene match: 2. CDR1 is LGHDT and CDR2 is YNNKEL in the germline V gene (reference sequence). In DNA, the CDR3 is TGTGCCAGCAGCCAAGATGGGACTAGCGGGAGTAATGAGCAGTTCTTC. Translating it yields CASSQDGTSGSNEQFF.